A single TCR beta chain is shown here with its context. Its recognized antigen is unknown. Base qualities are not recorded, but no much larger clone differs from it by a single base. V sheds 3 bases and J sheds 3 bases, leaving 9 bases between their ends. Its CDR3 holds 13 amino acids, cysteine through phenylalanine. CDR3 DNA only is kept here, 39 bases in frame from base 1. From a lookup of the germline V gene, CDR1 and CDR2 are MNHEY and SVGAGI. The protocol used for the library was the immunoSEQ multiplex PCR assay. For most patients, genomic DNA was subjected to high-throughput TCR-beta CDR3 sequencing by Adaptive Biotechnologies. The paper's data handling went like this. TCR sequencing data were retrieved from Adaptive's ImmunoSEQ software for more than 15 patients, whereas a few other patients were processed with MiXCR and VDJtools. Because the origin of CDR3 nucleotide sequences shared between donor and recipient could not be assigned, those sequences were removed. Alloreactive clones required at least 2-fold expansion over unstimulated cells and minimum CFSE-low frequency of 0.002% (template counts) or 0.001% (read counts). Clones detected in sequenced pre-transplant spleen, lymph node, or MLR CFSE-low populations of the donor or recipient were defined as mappable. The cumulative frequency of alloreactive clones was calculated as a percentage of all sequences, weighted by copy number. Held by TCRdb, this immuneACCESS table contains in-frame sequences only and omits some clones. Under half of the omission traces to an unresolved V gene where checked; the cause of the rest is unknown. That table is the source of V, J and clone size, and D and trimming were worked out from the DNA. A total of about 14,000 clones appear in this sample, almost 85% of them only once. The ten top clones hold over 20% of the sample.

This entry comes from a study of graft-versus-host responses after intestinal transplantation (dated by TCRdb to the early 2020s). In terms of the full investigation: Multivisceral, liver-intestinal, or isolated intestinal transplants were received by the recipients. Every recipient was given anti-thymocyte globulin induction, followed by about three years of maintenance tacrolimus and steroids. After intestinal transplantation, graft-versus-host and host-versus-graft alloreactive T cell clones were followed in the graft, circulation and bone marrow using bulk TCR-beta CDR3 sequencing. To identify alloreactive clones, pre-transplant mixed lymphocyte reaction products were sequenced and compared with unstimulated pre-transplant donor and recipient T cells. A cohort of 24 intestinal transplant recipients, including one retransplant, was enrolled, and a few patients lacking pretransplant specimens were excluded. A peak of at least 4% donor T cells among recipient peripheral blood mononuclear cells was the definition used for donor T cell macrochimerism. Rather than being sequenced by the commercial service, samples from a few later patients were sequenced in-house on an Illumina MiSeq and processed with MiXCR. General conclusions and limits of the study: In patients with donor T cell macrochimerism, the allografts had high GvH to HvG T cell clonal ratios. The conclusions were limited by the relatively low number and heterogeneity of the intestinal transplant patients. Peak levels of circulating GvH clones were associated with declines in HvG clones early after transplant. GvH clones were detected in recipient bone marrow, and some appeared earlier in ileal mucosa or blood, consistent with an intestinal mucosal origin.

Blood samples were collected up to 4 times in the first month after transplant and then at least monthly when available. The sequence joins TRBV6-5 to TRBJ2-7; the D gene lacks a confident call. Source: PBMCs, taken after intestinal transplantation. This TCR derives from a human patient who received an intestinal transplant, so some T cells may come from the graft donor. DNA sequence: TGTGCCAGCAGTTATGCCCGTTTCTACGAGCAGTACTTC. This sequence encodes CASSYARFYEQYF.